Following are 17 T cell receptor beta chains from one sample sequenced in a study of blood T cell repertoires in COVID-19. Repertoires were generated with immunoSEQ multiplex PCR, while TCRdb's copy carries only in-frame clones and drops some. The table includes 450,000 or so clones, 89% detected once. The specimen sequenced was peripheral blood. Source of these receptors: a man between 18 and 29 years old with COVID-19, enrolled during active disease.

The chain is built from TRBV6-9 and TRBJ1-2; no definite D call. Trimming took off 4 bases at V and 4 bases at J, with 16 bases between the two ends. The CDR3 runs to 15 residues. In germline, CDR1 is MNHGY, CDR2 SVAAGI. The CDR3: CASSSVSLEGYGYTF. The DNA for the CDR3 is TGTGCCAGCAGTTCCGTTTCGTTAGAGGGCTATGGCTACACCTTC.

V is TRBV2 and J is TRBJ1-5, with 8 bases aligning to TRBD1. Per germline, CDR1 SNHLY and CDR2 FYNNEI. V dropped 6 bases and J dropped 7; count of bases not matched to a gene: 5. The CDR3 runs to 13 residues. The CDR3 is CASSVQGEQPQHF. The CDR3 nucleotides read TGTGCCAGCAGCGTACAGGGGGAACAGCCCCAGCATTTT.

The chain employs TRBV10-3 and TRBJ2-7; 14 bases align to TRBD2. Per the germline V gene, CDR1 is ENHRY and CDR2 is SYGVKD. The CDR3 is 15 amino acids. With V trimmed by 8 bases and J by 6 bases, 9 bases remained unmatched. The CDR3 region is CAIGGTSGRIGEQYF. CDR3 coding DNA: TGTGCCATCGGCGGGACTAGCGGGAGAATCGGCGAGCAGTACTTC.

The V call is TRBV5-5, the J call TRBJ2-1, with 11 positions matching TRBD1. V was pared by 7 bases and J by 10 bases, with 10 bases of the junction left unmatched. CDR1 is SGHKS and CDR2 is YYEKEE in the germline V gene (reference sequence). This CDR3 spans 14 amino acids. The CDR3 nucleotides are TGTGCCAGCTCGGCCGGACAGGGGGCGCGGGAGCAGTTCTTC. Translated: CASSAGQGAREQFF. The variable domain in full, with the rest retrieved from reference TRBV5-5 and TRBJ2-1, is DAGVTQSPTHLIKTRGQQVTLRCSPISGHKSVSWYQQVLGQGPQFIFQYYEKEERGRGNFPDRFSARQFPNYSSELNVNALLLGDSALYLCASSAGQGAREQFFGPGTRLTVL.

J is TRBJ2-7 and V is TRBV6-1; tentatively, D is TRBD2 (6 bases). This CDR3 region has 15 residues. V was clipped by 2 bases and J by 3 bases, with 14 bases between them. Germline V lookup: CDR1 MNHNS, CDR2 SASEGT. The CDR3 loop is CASSEFIGRIYEQYF. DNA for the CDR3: TGTGCCAGCAGTGAATTTATCGGGAGAATCTACGAGCAGTACTTC.

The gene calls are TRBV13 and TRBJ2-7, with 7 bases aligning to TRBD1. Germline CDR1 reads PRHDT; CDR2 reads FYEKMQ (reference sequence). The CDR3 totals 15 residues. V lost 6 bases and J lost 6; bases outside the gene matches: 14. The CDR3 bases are TGTGCCAGCAGTTACGACAGGGCCCTTTTTGGCGAGCAGTACTTC. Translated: CASSYDRALFGEQYF.

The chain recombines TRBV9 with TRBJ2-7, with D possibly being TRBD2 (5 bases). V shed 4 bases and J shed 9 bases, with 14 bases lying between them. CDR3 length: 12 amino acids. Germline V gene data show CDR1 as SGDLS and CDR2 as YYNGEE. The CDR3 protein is CASSFGLPRQYF. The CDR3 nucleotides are TGTGCCAGCAGCTTCGGACTCCCGAGGCAGTACTTC. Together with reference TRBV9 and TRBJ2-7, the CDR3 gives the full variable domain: DSGVTQTPKHLITATGQRVTLRCSPRSGDLSVYWYQQSLDQGLQFLIQYYNGEERAKGNILERFSAQQFPDLHSELNLSSLELGDSALYFCASSFGLPRQYFGPGTRLTVT.

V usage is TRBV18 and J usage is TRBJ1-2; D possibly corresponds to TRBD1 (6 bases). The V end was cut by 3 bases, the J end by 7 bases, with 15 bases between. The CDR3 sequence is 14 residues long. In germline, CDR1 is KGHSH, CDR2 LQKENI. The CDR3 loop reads CASSPAQGESGYTF. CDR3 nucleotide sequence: TGTGCCAGCTCACCGGCACAGGGAGAGTCTGGCTACACCTTC. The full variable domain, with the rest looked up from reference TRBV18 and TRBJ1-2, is NAGVMQNPRHLVRRRGQEARLRCSPMKGHSHVYWYRQLPEEGLKFMVYLQKENIIDESGMPKERFSAEFPKEGPSILRIQQVVRGDSAAYFCASSPAQGESGYTFGSGTRLTVV.

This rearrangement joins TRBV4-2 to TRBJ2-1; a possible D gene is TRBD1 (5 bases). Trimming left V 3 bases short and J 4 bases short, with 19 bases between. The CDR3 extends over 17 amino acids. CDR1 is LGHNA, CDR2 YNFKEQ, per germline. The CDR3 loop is CASSQPSVQGQYNEQFF. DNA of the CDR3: TGTGCCAGCAGCCAGCCTTCGGTTCAGGGCCAGTACAATGAGCAGTTCTTC.

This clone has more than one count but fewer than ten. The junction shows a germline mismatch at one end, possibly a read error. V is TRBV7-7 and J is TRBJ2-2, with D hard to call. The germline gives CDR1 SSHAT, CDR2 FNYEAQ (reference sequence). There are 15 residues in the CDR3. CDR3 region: CASSLSSGNTGELFF. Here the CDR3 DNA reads TGTGCTAGCAGCTTATCCTCCGGGAACACCGGGGAGCTGTTTTTT.

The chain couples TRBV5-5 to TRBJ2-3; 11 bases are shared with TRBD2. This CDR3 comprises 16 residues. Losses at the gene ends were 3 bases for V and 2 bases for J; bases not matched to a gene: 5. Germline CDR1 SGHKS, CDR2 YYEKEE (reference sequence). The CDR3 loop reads CASSSPSGGLTDTQYF. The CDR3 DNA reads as TGTGCCAGCAGCTCCCCTAGCGGGGGGCTCACAGATACGCAGTATTTT.

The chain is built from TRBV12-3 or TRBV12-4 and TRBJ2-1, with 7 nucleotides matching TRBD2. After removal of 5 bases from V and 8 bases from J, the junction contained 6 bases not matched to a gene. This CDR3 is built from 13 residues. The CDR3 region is CASSRDYWDEQFF. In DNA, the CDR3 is TGTGCCAGCAGTAGGGACTATTGGGATGAGCAGTTCTTC.

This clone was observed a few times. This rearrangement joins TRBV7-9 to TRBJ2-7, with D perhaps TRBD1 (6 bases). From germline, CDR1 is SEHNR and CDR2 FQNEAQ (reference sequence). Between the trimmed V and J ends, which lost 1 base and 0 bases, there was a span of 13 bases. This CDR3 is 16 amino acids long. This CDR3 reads CASSLGSGESSYEQYF. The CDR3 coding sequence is TGTGCCAGCAGCTTAGGTTCAGGGGAAAGCTCCTACGAGCAGTACTTC.

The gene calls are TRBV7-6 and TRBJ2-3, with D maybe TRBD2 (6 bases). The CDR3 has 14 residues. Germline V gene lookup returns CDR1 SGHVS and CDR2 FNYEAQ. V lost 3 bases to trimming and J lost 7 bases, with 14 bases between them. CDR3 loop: CASSFRGGINTQYF. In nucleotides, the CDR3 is TGTGCCAGCAGCTTCCGGGGAGGAATAAATACGCAGTATTTT.

In DNA form, the CDR3 reads TGTGCCAGCAGTTACCCCCGCAGCTCGAGGGAGCAGTACTTC. It codes for CASSYPRSSREQYF. The gene calls are TRBV6-2 or TRBV6-3 and TRBJ2-7; no clear D. Trimming left V 2 bases short and J 7 bases short, with 15 bases between. This CDR3 spans 14 amino acids. CDR1 is MNHEY, CDR2 SVGEGT, per germline.

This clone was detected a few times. The CDR3 reads CASSLDRGRQETQYF. DNA of the CDR3: TGTGCCAGCAGCTTGGACAGGGGACGTCAAGAGACCCAGTACTTC. V gene TRBV5-6 combines with J gene TRBJ2-5, with 7 bases fitting TRBD1. After removal of 0 bases from V and 2 bases from J, the junction contained 4 bases not matched to a gene. The CDR3 is made up of 15 amino acids. Germline CDR1 SGHDT, CDR2 YYEEEE.

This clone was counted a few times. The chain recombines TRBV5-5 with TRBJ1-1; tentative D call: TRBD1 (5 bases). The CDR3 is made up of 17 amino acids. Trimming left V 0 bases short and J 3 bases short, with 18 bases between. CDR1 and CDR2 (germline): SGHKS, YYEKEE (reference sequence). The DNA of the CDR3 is TGTGCCAGCAGCTTGGAGGGGCCGGGCCGGAGGGACACTGAAGCTTTCTTT. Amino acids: CASSLEGPGRRDTEAFF.